Listed here are 30 T cell receptor beta chains from one sample, sequenced in a study of cytomegalovirus exposure and HLA in healthy donors. The protocol was immunoSEQ multiplex PCR, while the TCRdb copy is restricted to in-frame clones and leaves out a portion. Of some 170,000 clones in the sample, approximately 87% were seen once. The source material was PBMCs. The receptors originated from a woman in her twenties or thirties in good health and CMV-seronegative.

Comment on this clone: One end of the junction fails to match germline, which may point to a read error. V is TRBV10-3 and J is TRBJ2-4; perhaps TRBD2 as D (6 bases). Germline V gene data show CDR1 as ENHRY and CDR2 as SYGVKD. CDR3 length: 15 amino acids. CDR3 nucleotide sequence: TGTGCCATCAGTGAGGGACGGAGGGGAAAAACCATTCAGTACTTC. This gives the protein CAISEGRRGKTIQYF.

V is TRBV27 and J is TRBJ2-2, with TRBD2 matching 7 bases. The CDR3 spans 14 residues. Germline V gene sequence: CDR1 MNHEY, CDR2 SMNVEV (reference sequence). V lost 2 bases to trimming and J lost 13 bases; unmatched junction nucleotides: 10. CDR3 amino acids: CASSLTSGDSRLFF. DNA for the CDR3: TGTGCCAGCAGTTTAACCAGCGGGGACTCTCGGCTGTTTTTT.

The chain joins TRBV27 to TRBJ2-3; 7 bases fit TRBD1. Germline loops: CDR1 MNHEY, CDR2 SMNVEV (reference sequence). CDR3 length: 12 amino acids. The J segment lost 4 bases and the V segment lost 6 bases, leaving 1 base of the junction unmatched. The CDR3 loop reads CASRTGADTQYF. CDR3 coding DNA: TGTGCCAGCAGAACAGGGGCAGATACGCAGTATTTT.

CDR3 bases: TGTGCCACCAGCAGCGACAGTAAGGGGATCTACGAGCAGTACTTC. Protein: CATSSDSKGIYEQYF. The chain employs TRBV15 and TRBJ2-7; D possibly corresponds to TRBD1 (5 bases). V lost 3 bases to trimming and J lost 3 bases, with 15 bases between them. Germline CDR1 reads LNHNV; CDR2 reads YYDKDF (reference sequence). The CDR3 totals 15 residues.

V usage is TRBV4-1 and J usage is TRBJ1-4, with unresolved D. Germline V CDR1 and CDR2: MGHRA, YSYEKL. V was clipped by 4 bases and J by 1 base, with 7 bases between them. The CDR3 sequence is 14 residues long. For the CDR3, the DNA is TGCGCCAGCAGCCTGTCAGGAACTAATGAAAAACTGTTTTTT. It translates to CASSLSGTNEKLFF.

The chain links TRBV27 to TRBJ2-1; tentatively, D is TRBD1 (6 bases). The CDR3 contains 14 residues. Germline V gives CDR1 MNHEY, CDR2 SMNVEV (reference sequence). Trimming shortened V by 2 bases and J by 4 bases, and 9 bases separated the two germline ends. CDR3 amino acids: CASSLRQGYNEQFF. In DNA, the CDR3 is TGTGCCAGCAGTTTACGGCAGGGGTACAATGAGCAGTTCTTC.

This clone was seen a few times. The chain uses TRBV9 and TRBJ2-7; the D gene is possibly TRBD1 (6 bases). Trimming took off 1 base at V and 3 bases at J, with 11 bases between the two ends. This CDR3 region has 14 residues. Germline V gene lookup returns CDR1 SGDLS and CDR2 YYNGEE. In DNA, the CDR3 is TGTGCCAGCAGCGTAAGTGCAGGGGTCTACGAGCAGTACTTC. Translating gives CASSVSAGVYEQYF. The entire variable domain, with the rest obtained from reference TRBV9 and TRBJ2-7, is as follows: DSGVTQTPKHLITATGQRVTLRCSPRSGDLSVYWYQQSLDQGLQFLIQYYNGEERAKGNILERFSAQQFPDLHSELNLSSLELGDSALYFCASSVSAGVYEQYFGPGTRLTVT.

The chain recombines TRBV7-7 with TRBJ2-5; 11 nucleotides align to TRBD2. Germline V gives CDR1 SSHAT, CDR2 FNYEAQ (reference sequence). The CDR3 is made up of 15 amino acids. After removal of 8 bases from V and 5 bases from J, the junction contained 10 bases not matched to a gene. CDR3 coding DNA: TGTGCCAGCGGCCCCCCGACTAGCGGGGACGAGACCCAGTACTTC. This gives the protein CASGPPTSGDETQYF.

The chain carries TRBV5-1 and TRBJ2-7; unclear D gene. Germline V gene sequence: CDR1 SGHRS, CDR2 YFSETQ. CDR3 length equals 12 residues. The V end lost 1 base, the J end lost 7 bases, and 9 bases lay between the germline ends. CDR3 in amino acids: CASSLSTLEQYF. The CDR3 region has the DNA TGCGCCAGCAGCTTGTCCACTTTGGAGCAGTACTTC.

The rearrangement links TRBV4-1 to TRBJ2-2, with D possibly matching TRBD2 (5 bases). V lost 6 bases to trimming and J lost 0 bases, with 14 bases between them. From germline, CDR1 is MGHRA and CDR2 YSYEKL. The CDR3 extends over 16 amino acids. CDR3 in DNA: TGCGCCAGCAGTGTAAGAGGGCGGACGAACACCGGGGAGCTGTTTTTT. It translates to CASSVRGRTNTGELFF.

The chain combines TRBV27 with TRBJ2-1; D gene uncertain. Trimming shortened V by 7 bases and J by 2 bases, and 12 bases separated the two germline ends. Germline CDR1 reads MNHEY; CDR2 reads SMNVEV (reference sequence). The CDR3 length is 14 residues. CDR3: CASKTAGAYNEQFF. In DNA form, the CDR3 reads TGTGCCAGCAAGACGGCAGGCGCCTACAATGAGCAGTTCTTC.

The chain uses TRBV4-2 and TRBJ1-2; the match to TRBD1 covers 8 bases. Germline CDR1 and CDR2: LGHNA and YNFKEQ. This CDR3 contains 15 residues. V was clipped by 0 bases and J by 9 bases; unmatched bases: 9. For the CDR3, the DNA is TGTGCCAGCAGCCAAGATTTAGGACAGGGTGGGAGCTACACCTTC. Protein: CASSQDLGQGGSYTF.

Only a few counts were recorded for this clone. This rearrangement joins TRBV6-5 to TRBJ1-6; D may be TRBD1 (6 bases). This CDR3 contains 13 residues. Germline CDR1 reads MNHEY; CDR2 reads SVGAGI. V lost 5 bases, J lost 6 bases, and 8 bases lay in between. CDR3: CASSVDSNSPLHF. The CDR3 bases are TGTGCCAGCAGTGTGGACAGTAATTCACCCCTCCACTTT.

Remarks on this clone: An end of the junction does not agree with germline; a read error may underlie this. V usage is TRBV7-7 and J usage is TRBJ2-5; D is ambiguous. CDR1 SSHAT and CDR2 FNYEAQ come from the germline V gene (reference sequence). The CDR3 has 13 amino acids. CDR3 region: CASSTRYQETQYF. In DNA form, the CDR3 reads TGTGCTAGCAGCACCAGGTACCAAGAGACCCAGTACTTC.

The chain uses TRBV7-9 and TRBJ2-7; possible D gene TRBD2, 5 bases. CDR1 SEHNR and CDR2 FQNEAQ come from the germline V gene (reference sequence). Trimming stripped 5 bases from V and 6 bases from J, with 29 bases between. This CDR3 is built from 18 residues. Written as DNA, the CDR3 is TGTGCCAGCAGCCAATCGGGGAGACAAAAGACCCTTGGGTCCGAGCAGTACTTC. Translation: CASSQSGRQKTLGSEQYF.

This sequence joins TRBV7-9 and TRBJ2-7, with TRBD1 identical over 8 bases. With V trimmed by 4 bases and J by 1 base, 6 bases remained unmatched. The germline V gene has CDR1 SEHNR and CDR2 FQNEAQ (reference sequence). The CDR3 loop spans 15 amino acids. For the CDR3, the DNA is TGTGCCAGCAGCTATAGCAGGGGGCAATCCTACGAGCAGTACTTC. This gives the protein CASSYSRGQSYEQYF.

J is TRBJ2-7 and V is TRBV5-6, with a tentative D call TRBD2 (6 bases). V was cut by 3 bases and J by 5 bases, with 9 bases left in between. Germline CDR1 reads SGHDT; CDR2 reads YYEEEE. The CDR3 sequence is 12 residues long. CDR3 nucleotides: TGTGCCAGCAGCTCAGGAGGGGACGAGCAGTACTTC. The encoded protein is CASSSGGDEQYF.

This chain joins TRBV5-1 and TRBJ2-7; 8 positions match TRBD1. This CDR3 has 14 residues. The V gene's germline CDR1 is SGHRS and CDR2 YFSETQ. The junction had 4 bases not matched to a gene; V was cut back by 3 bases and J by 2 bases. The CDR3 loop is CASSSRTGTYEQYF. The CDR3 region has the DNA TGCGCCAGCAGCTCCAGGACAGGGACCTACGAGCAGTACTTC.

This chain uses TRBV19 with TRBJ1-1; TRBD1 matches at 8 bases. The CDR3 consists of 17 residues. The V and J ends lost 2 bases and 0 bases, in that order; junction bases with no gene match: 8. The V gene's germline CDR1 is LNHDA and CDR2 SQIVND (reference sequence). This chain's CDR3 is CASSIRGTGGMNTEAFF. The DNA for the CDR3 is TGTGCCAGTAGTATAAGGGGGACAGGCGGGATGAACACTGAAGCTTTCTTT.

This rearrangement joins TRBV5-5 to TRBJ2-7; D gene uncertain. CDR1 is SGHKS and CDR2 is YYEKEE in the germline V gene (reference sequence). The ends were cut back, 4 bases at V and 1 base at J, with 3 bases in the middle. The CDR3 sequence is 11 residues long. The CDR3 nucleotides are TGTGCCAGCAGCGTATCCTACGAGCAGTACTTC. This sequence encodes CASSVSYEQYF. The whole variable domain, remainder taken from reference TRBV5-5 and TRBJ2-7, is DAGVTQSPTHLIKTRGQQVTLRCSPISGHKSVSWYQQVLGQGPQFIFQYYEKEERGRGNFPDRFSARQFPNYSSELNVNALLLGDSALYLCASSVSYEQYFGPGTRLTVT.

This clone appeared once. This rearrangement joins TRBV4-1 to TRBJ1-1; D might be TRBD1 (5 bases). This CDR3 has 14 residues. Germline lookup yields CDR1 MGHRA and CDR2 YSYEKL. The V end was cut by 1 base, the J end by 0 bases, with 6 bases between. The chain's CDR3 is CASSQAGLNTEAFF. The CDR3 nucleotides are TGCGCCAGCAGCCAAGCAGGGTTGAACACTGAAGCTTTCTTT.

The rearrangement links TRBV5-4 to TRBJ1-1; D gene unclear. Deletions cut 0 bases from V and 1 base from J, with 7 bases between. CDR1 and CDR2 (germline): SGHNT, YYREEE (reference sequence). The CDR3 consists of 14 residues. This CDR3 is CASSLGGSNTEAFF. The CDR3 DNA reads TGTGCCAGCAGCTTGGGCGGGTCGAACACTGAAGCTTTCTTT.

This rearrangement joins TRBV5-1 to TRBJ2-3; a possible D gene is TRBD2 (5 bases). Germline-derived CDR1 and CDR2 are SGHRS and YFSETQ. CDR3 length equals 13 residues. V lost 4 bases and J 5 bases, leaving 11 bases between the germline ends. The CDR3 DNA reads as TGCGCCAGCAGCCCGGACTTGAGAGATACGCAGTATTTT. As protein: CASSPDLRDTQYF. The entire variable domain, with the rest obtained from reference TRBV5-1 and TRBJ2-3, is as follows: KAGVTQTPRYLIKTRGQQVTLSCSPISGHRSVSWYQQTPGQGLQFLFEYFSETQRNKGNFPGRFSGRQFSNSRSEMNVSTLELGDSALYLCASSPDLRDTQYFGPGTRLTVL.

The rearrangement links TRBV5-1 to TRBJ2-7; weak D call: TRBD2 (6 bases). Germline values: CDR1 SGHRS, CDR2 YFSETQ. V was shortened by 3 bases and J by 3 bases, with 10 bases between the two germline ends. The CDR3 spans 13 residues. This CDR3 reads CASSSGGGYEQYF. In DNA form, the CDR3 reads TGCGCCAGCAGCTCCGGGGGTGGCTACGAGCAGTACTTC.

This clone was seen a handful of times. V usage is TRBV11-3 and J usage is TRBJ2-7; 7 bases match TRBD2. Germline CDR1 and CDR2: SGHNT and YENEEA. CDR3 size: 12 residues. After removal of 6 bases from V and 7 bases from J, the junction contained 6 bases not matched to a gene. The chain's CDR3 is CASSHTGGEQYF. DNA of the CDR3: TGTGCCAGCAGTCACACGGGGGGAGAGCAGTACTTC. The whole variable domain, remainder taken from reference TRBV11-3 and TRBJ2-7, is EAGVVQSPRYKIIEKKQPVAFWCNPISGHNTLYWYLQNLGQGPELLIRYENEEAVDDSQLPKDRFSAERLKGVDSTLKIQPAELGDSAVYLCASSHTGGEQYFGPGTRLTVT.

The chain has TRBV6-1 and TRBJ1-5, with 7 bases identical to TRBD1. In germline, CDR1 is MNHNS, CDR2 SASEGT. This CDR3 has 16 amino acids. Trimming at V came to 2 bases and at J to 6 bases, leaving 10 bases not matched to a gene. The CDR3 bases are TGTGCCAGCAGTGAAATAGGCTGGAGGGGGCGTCAGCCCCAGCATTTT. Its translation is CASSEIGWRGRQPQHF.

The chain couples TRBV7-9 to TRBJ2-7; a possible D gene is TRBD2 (6 bases). CDR1 is SEHNR and CDR2 is FQNEAQ in the germline V gene (reference sequence). The CDR3 spans 13 residues. The V and J ends lost 5 bases and 4 bases respectively, with 12 bases between them. The CDR3 DNA is TGTGCCAGCAGCCCGATAGGACTATACGAGCAGTACTTC. Amino acid sequence: CASSPIGLYEQYF.

This rearrangement joins TRBV21-1 to TRBJ1-2; TRBD1, the table's D call, lacks a check against the DNA. TRBV21-1 is shown as a pseudogene. The CDR3 loop spans 17 amino acids. CDR3 loop: CASSKAPGDTKGDGYTF. The CDR3, as DNA: TGTGCCAGCAGCAAAGCTCCCGGGGACACAAAAGGGGATGGCTACACCTTC.

V is TRBV18 and J is TRBJ1-5, with 7 bases fitting TRBD1. This CDR3 spans 13 amino acids. Germline CDR1 and CDR2: KGHSH and LQKENI. With 6 bases clipped from V and 7 bases from J, the junction kept 6 bases outside the gene matches. In DNA, the CDR3 is TGTGCCAGCTCCGGGGACAGCCAGCAGCCCCAGCATTTT. It is translated as CASSGDSQQPQHF. The full variable domain, its missing parts supplied by reference TRBV18 and TRBJ1-5, is NAGVMQNPRHLVRRRGQEARLRCSPMKGHSHVYWYRQLPEEGLKFMVYLQKENIIDESGMPKERFSAEFPKEGPSILRIQQVVRGDSAAYFCASSGDSQQPQHFGDGTRLSIL.

This chain connects TRBV6-1 to TRBJ2-2; 13 nucleotides line up with TRBD2. V dropped 4 bases and J dropped 0; count of bases not matched to a gene: 5. Germline V gene lookup returns CDR1 MNHNS and CDR2 SASEGT. CDR3 length: 18 residues. CDR3 in amino acids: CASSAGTSGAANTGELFF. For the CDR3, the DNA is TGTGCCAGCAGTGCGGGGACTAGCGGGGCGGCGAACACCGGGGAGCTGTTTTTT.